The TCR beta chain under discussion was sequenced for a study of shared clonotypes between healthy human individuals. Libraries were prepared by immunoSEQ multiplex PCR; TCRdb keeps only in-frame clonotypes and omits some of them. The sample gives hundreds of thousands of clones, about 96% of which show up once; around 0.057% is in the top ten. V shed 5 bases, J shed 4 bases, and the junction held 4 bases outside the gene matches. Germline CDR1 SGHTA, CDR2 FQGNSA. The CDR3 loop spans 14 amino acids. This chain connects TRBV7-2 to TRBJ2-2; 7 bases fit TRBD1. Sequencing was performed on naive CD4+ T cells sorted from blood. Subset specified: CD45RA+ positively selected. This TCR was recovered from a woman aged 25 to 39 in good health. The DNA of the CDR3 is TGTGCCAGCAGCCGAAACAGGGGCACCGGGGAGCTGTTTTTT. This translates into CASSRNRGTGELFF.